The rows below give T cell receptor beta chains drawn from one sample of a study of regulatory T cells in long-lasting Graves disease. TCRdb ran MiXCR on the multiplex PCR reads and lists one entry per CDR3 protein. Here the sample spans 600,000 to 800,000 distinct CDR3 sequences, 30% being singletons. The sequenced sample was peripheral blood mononuclear cells (PBMCs), obtained when the disease was refractory, from a patient treated with antithyroid drugs. All receptors derive from a female donor with Graves disease. Both conserved end residues are part of each CDR3. A D gene is named only where the DNA matches it firmly. Where a row states a size, it is once, few, many or the class of an expanded clone; other rows omit it.

abundance	v_gene	j_gene	d_gene	CDR3aa	CDR3nt
NA	TRBV3-1	TRBJ1-1	NA	CASSQEAGTEAFF	TGTGCCAGCAGCCAAGAGGCAGGCACTGAAGCTTTCTTT
many	TRBV28	TRBJ1-1	NA	CASSPPGVGLPEAFF	TGTGCCAGCAGTCCCCCTGGGGTAGGGCTCCCTGAAGCTTTCTTT
many	TRBV7-2	TRBJ1-2	NA	CASSLTATGNYGYTF	TGTGCCAGCAGCTTAACGGCGACAGGCAACTATGGCTACACCTTC
few	TRBV7-2	TRBJ1-6	NA	CASSPSGRHLTDSPLHF	TGTGCCAGCAGCCCAAGCGGGCGGCATTTGACGGATTCACCCCTCCACTTT
NA	TRBV7-9	TRBJ2-7	NA	CASSLDVGNPPEQYF	TGTGCCAGCAGCTTAGACGTGGGGAATCCCCCCGAGCAGTACTTC
NA	TRBV4-1	TRBJ1-1	NA	CASSQVTRENTEAFF	TGCGCCAGCAGCCAAGTTACCAGGGAGAACACTGAAGCTTTCTTT
once	TRBV5-1	TRBJ1-2	NA	CASRKTSGESYGYTF	TGCGCCAGCAGAAAGACGTCGGGGGAAAGTTATGGCTACACCTTC
once	TRBV15	TRBJ2-7	NA	CATRGVGSPYEQYF	TGTGCCACCAGGGGTGTGGGGAGCCCCTACGAGCAGTACTTC
NA	TRBV12-3/TRBV12-4	TRBJ2-3	TRBD2	CASSTGGRTDTQYF	TGTGCCAGCAGCACTGGCGGGAGAACAGATACGCAGTATTTT
many	TRBV6-1	TRBJ1-1	TRBD1	CASSPQTTGRNTEAFF	TGTGCCAGCAGCCCCCAGACGACAGGGCGGAACACTGAAGCTTTCTTT
few	TRBV20-1	TRBJ2-7	TRBD2	CSAAGGGSGEQYF	TGCAGTGCTGCCGGCGGCGGGAGTGGCGAGCAGTACTTC
NA	TRBV19	TRBJ1-2	NA	CASKPGDDYGYTF	TGTGCCAGTAAGCCAGGGGATGACTATGGCTACACCTTC
NA	TRBV11-2	TRBJ2-1	TRBD2	CASSPGTSGREYNEQFF	TGTGCCAGCAGCCCCGGGACTAGCGGGAGGGAGTACAATGAGCAGTTCTTC
few	TRBV27	TRBJ2-7	NA	CASSPTASSSYEQYF	TGTGCCAGCAGCCCCACAGCCTCCAGCTCCTACGAGCAGTACTTC
many	TRBV27	TRBJ2-5	NA	CASSLTGTYQETQYF	TGTGCCAGCAGTTTAACCGGGACGTACCAAGAGACCCAGTACTTC
few	TRBV6-1	TRBJ2-7	TRBD1	CASSERTGLPYEQYF	TGTGCCAGCAGTGAACGGACAGGGCTCCCCTACGAGCAGTACTTC